Only one count was recorded for the clone carrying this T cell receptor beta chain. Treatment given: around 19 received Ad26.COV2.S at low or high dose, single or two shots; about five received placebo; per-sample allocation not given. Day 63 after the first vaccine or placebo injection was the time point for sampling. Wuhan-strain SARS-CoV-2 spike was expressed by the Ad26 vector that made up the vaccine. The data were taken from a study of Ad26.COV2.S vaccination and SARS-CoV-2 variants. Study in general: Recipients of Ad26.COV2.S got it intramuscularly, once or twice 56 days apart.

The protocol was immunoSEQ multiplex PCR, while the TCRdb copy is restricted to in-frame clones and leaves out a portion. This sample has around 320,000 clones, with around 86% found just once. Germline V gives CDR1 MNHEY, CDR2 SMNVEV (reference sequence). The CDR3 consists of 14 residues. The V gene lost 4 bases and the J gene lost 3 bases, with 13 bases spanning the gap. The TCR originated in a person between 18 and 65 years old who received the Ad26.COV2.S COVID-19 vaccine or a placebo. The source was peripheral blood, collected in a trial of Ad26.COV2.S vaccine versus placebo. The chain has TRBV27 and TRBJ2-7; D possibly matches TRBD1 or TRBD2 (5 bases each). The CDR3 coding sequence is TGTGCCAGCAGTTCCCGGGACGGCCGCTACGAGCAGTACTTC. Protein product: CASSSRDGRYEQYF.